This record concerns one T cell receptor beta chain sequence. This specimen comes from a study of T cell changes during pregnancy in multiple sclerosis. Method: immunoSEQ multiplex PCR; TCRdb's copy keeps in-frame clones and lacks some. The sample carries 22,000 or so clones, about 93% recorded once. The CDR3 runs 15 residues. Trimming took 0 bases from V and 4 from J, leaving 13 bases between them. Per the germline V gene, CDR1 is MGHRA and CDR2 is YSYEKL. The V and J genes are TRBV4-1 and TRBJ2-7; maybe TRBD1 (5 bases). The sample here was CD8+ T cells from peripheral blood mononuclear cells, taken in the third trimester of pregnancy. The clonotype was recovered from a female donor with multiple sclerosis, enrolled in a pregnancy study. For the CDR3, the DNA is TGCGCCAGCAGCCAAGAATCCCAGGGCTATTACGAGCAGTACTTC. Amino acid sequence: CASSQESQGYYEQYF.